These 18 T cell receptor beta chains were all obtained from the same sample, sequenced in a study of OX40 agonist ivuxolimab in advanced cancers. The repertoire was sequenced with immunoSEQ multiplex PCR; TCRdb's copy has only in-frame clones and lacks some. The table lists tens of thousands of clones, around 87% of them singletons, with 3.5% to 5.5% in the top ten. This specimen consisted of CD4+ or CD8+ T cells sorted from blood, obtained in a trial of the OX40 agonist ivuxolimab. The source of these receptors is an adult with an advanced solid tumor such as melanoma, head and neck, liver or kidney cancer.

The CDR3 sequence: CASSSGVGSGQETQYF. The CDR3 DNA reads as TGTGCCAGCAGCTCAGGGGTGGGTAGCGGGCAAGAGACCCAGTACTTC. This chain links TRBV11-3 with TRBJ2-5; D is possibly TRBD2 (7 bases). Trimming removed 4 bases from V and 2 bases from J, with 17 bases in between. This CDR3 is built from 16 residues. Looked up from germline, CDR1 is SGHNT and CDR2 is YENEEA.

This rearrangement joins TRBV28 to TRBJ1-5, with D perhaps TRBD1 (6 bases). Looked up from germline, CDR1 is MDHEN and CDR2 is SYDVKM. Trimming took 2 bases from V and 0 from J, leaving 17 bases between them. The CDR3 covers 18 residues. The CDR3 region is CASSLGQGRLYSNQPQHF. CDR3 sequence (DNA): TGTGCCAGCAGTTTAGGTCAGGGGCGTCTTTATAGCAATCAGCCCCAGCATTTT.

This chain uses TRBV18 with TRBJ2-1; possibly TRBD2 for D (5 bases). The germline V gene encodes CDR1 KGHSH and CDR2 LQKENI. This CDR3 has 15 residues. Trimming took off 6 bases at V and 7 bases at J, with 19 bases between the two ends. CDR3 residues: CASSVRMAGKNEQFF. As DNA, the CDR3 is TGTGCCAGCTCCGTTCGAATGGCGGGCAAGAATGAGCAGTTCTTC.

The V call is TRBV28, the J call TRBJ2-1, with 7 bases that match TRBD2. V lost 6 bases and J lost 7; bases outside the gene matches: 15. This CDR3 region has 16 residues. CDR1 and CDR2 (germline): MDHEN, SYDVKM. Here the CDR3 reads CASSPLSRGSTNEQFF. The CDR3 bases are TGTGCCAGCAGCCCCCTATCTCGCGGGAGTACAAATGAGCAGTTCTTC.

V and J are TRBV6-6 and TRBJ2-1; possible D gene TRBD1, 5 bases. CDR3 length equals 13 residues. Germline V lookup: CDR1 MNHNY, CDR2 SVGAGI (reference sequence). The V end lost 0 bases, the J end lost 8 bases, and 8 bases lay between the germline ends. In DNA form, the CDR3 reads TGTGCCAGCAGTTACTCGATAGGGGATGAGCAGTTCTTC. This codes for CASSYSIGDEQFF.

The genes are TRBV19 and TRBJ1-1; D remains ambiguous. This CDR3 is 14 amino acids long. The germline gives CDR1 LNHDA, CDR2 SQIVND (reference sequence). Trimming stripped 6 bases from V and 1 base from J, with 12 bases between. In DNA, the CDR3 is TGTGCCAGTAGGTTCGGGGTGAAGAACACTGAAGCTTTCTTT. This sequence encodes CASRFGVKNTEAFF.

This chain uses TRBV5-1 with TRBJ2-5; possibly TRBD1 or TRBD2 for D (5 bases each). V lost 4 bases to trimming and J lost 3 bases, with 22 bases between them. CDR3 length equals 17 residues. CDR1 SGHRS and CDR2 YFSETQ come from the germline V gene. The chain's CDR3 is CASSHSFGGGMEETQYF. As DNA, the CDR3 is TGCGCCAGCAGCCATTCGTTTGGGGGTGGTATGGAAGAGACCCAGTACTTC.

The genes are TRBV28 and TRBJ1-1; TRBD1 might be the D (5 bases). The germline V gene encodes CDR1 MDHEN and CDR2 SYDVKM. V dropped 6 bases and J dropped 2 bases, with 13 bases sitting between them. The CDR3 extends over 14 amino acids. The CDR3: CASRTPGTNTEAFF. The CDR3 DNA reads TGTGCCAGCAGGACGCCGGGGACCAACACTGAAGCTTTCTTT.

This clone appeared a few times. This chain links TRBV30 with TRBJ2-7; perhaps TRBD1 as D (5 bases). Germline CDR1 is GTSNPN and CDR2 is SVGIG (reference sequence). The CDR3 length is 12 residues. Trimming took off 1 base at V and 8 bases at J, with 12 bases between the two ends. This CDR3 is CAWSATPGKQYF. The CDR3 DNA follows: TGTGCCTGGAGTGCCACACCAGGGAAGCAGTACTTC.

CDR3 amino acids: CAISESASRRTGELFF. Written as DNA, the CDR3 is TGTGCCATCAGTGAGTCGGCCTCCAGAAGGACCGGGGAGCTGTTTTTT. This sequence joins TRBV10-3 and TRBJ2-2, with D uncertain. The CDR3 contains 16 residues. The ends were cut back, 0 bases at V and 5 bases at J, with 13 bases in the middle. The germline V gene encodes CDR1 ENHRY and CDR2 SYGVKD.

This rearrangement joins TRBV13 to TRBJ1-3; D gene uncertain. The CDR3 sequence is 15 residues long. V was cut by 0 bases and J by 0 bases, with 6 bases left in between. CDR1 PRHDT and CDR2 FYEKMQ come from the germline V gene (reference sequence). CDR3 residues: CASSLGGNSGNTIYF. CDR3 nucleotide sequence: TGTGCCAGCAGCTTAGGGGGGAACTCTGGAAACACCATATATTTT.

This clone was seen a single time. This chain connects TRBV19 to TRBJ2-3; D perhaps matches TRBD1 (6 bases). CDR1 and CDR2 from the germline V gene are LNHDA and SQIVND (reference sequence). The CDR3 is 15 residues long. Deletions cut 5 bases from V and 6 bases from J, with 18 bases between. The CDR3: CASSDRQAVEDTQYF. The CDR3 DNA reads TGTGCCAGTAGTGACCGACAGGCGGTAGAGGATACGCAGTATTTT.

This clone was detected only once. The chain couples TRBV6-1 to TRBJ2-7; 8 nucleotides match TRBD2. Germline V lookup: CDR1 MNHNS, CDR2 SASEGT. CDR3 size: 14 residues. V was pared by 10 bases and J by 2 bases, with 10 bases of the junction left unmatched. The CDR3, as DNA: TGTGCCACCGTATTCCTAGCGGGTCCCTACGAGCAGTACTTC. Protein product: CATVFLAGPYEQYF.

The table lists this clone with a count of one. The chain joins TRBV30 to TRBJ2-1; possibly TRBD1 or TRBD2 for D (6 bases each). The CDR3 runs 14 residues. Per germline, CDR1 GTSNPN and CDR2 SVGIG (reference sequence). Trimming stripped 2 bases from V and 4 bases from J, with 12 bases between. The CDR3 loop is CAWSQGTLYNEQFF. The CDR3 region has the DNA TGTGCCTGGAGTCAGGGGACTCTATACAATGAGCAGTTCTTC.

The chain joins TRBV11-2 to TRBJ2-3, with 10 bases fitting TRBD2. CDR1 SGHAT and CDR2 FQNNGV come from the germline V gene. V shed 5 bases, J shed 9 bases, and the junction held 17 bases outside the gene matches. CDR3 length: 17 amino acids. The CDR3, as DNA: TGTGCCAGCAGCCCCGTCAGCGGGAGGGCCTCGGTTGGCACGCAGTATTTT. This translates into CASSPVSGRASVGTQYF.

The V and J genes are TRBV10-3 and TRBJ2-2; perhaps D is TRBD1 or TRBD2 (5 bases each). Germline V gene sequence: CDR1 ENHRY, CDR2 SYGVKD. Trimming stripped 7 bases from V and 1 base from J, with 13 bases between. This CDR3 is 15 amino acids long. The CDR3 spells CAIMGSGLNTGELFF. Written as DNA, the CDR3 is TGTGCCATCATGGGGTCGGGGCTGAACACCGGGGAGCTGTTTTTT.

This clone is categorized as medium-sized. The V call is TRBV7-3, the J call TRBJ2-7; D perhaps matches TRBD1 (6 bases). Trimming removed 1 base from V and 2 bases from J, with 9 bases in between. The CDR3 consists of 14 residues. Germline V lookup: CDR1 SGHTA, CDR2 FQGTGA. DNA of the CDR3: TGTGCCAGCAGCTTAAACAGGGTAACCTACGAGCAGTACTTC. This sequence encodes CASSLNRVTYEQYF.

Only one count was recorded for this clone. CDR3 in amino acids: CASSARTGNTEAFF. CDR3 sequence (DNA): TGTGCCAGCAGCGCCCGGACAGGGAACACTGAAGCTTTCTTT. The chain uses TRBV9 and TRBJ1-1; 7 bases match TRBD1. This CDR3 contains 14 residues. Germline V gene sequence: CDR1 SGDLS, CDR2 YYNGEE. V lost 3 bases and J lost 1; bases outside the gene matches: 3.